The sequence of this TCR beta chain was determined in a study of a mutant IDH1 vaccine in newly diagnosed glioma. Study conclusions and caveats: Pseudoprogression apparently lacked any relation to changes in top peripheral T cell clonotypes. Across multiple MHC alleles, 93.3% of patients had vaccine-induced responses.

The repertoire was sequenced with immunoSEQ multiplex PCR; TCRdb's copy has only in-frame clones and lacks some. The sample shows about 34,000 clones, 80% of them seen only once. This sample's time point: baseline, week 1 (first vaccination visit). Treatment described: pre-vaccination baseline after standard-of-care therapy. Each tumor in the donors was a new WHO grade 3 or 4 astrocytoma, IDH1-mutant and ATRX-lost. Per germline, CDR1 SNHLY and CDR2 FYNNEI. The CDR3 spans 12 residues. J lost 8 bases, V lost 6 bases, and 4 bases had no gene match. This clone has a handful of counts. Its matching antigen is unknown.

Sequencing used peripheral blood mononuclear cells (PBMCs), obtained from a glioma patient treated with radiotherapy, temozolomide or both. The TCR sequence derives from a man aged 45-65 years with glioma. Some clones in this sample may be carry-over from other donors' samples. This rearrangement joins TRBV2 to TRBJ1-1; 9 bases agree with TRBD1. Written as DNA, the CDR3 is TGTGCCAGCAGACAGGGGGCTTTGGAAGCTTTCTTT. Protein product: CASRQGALEAFF.